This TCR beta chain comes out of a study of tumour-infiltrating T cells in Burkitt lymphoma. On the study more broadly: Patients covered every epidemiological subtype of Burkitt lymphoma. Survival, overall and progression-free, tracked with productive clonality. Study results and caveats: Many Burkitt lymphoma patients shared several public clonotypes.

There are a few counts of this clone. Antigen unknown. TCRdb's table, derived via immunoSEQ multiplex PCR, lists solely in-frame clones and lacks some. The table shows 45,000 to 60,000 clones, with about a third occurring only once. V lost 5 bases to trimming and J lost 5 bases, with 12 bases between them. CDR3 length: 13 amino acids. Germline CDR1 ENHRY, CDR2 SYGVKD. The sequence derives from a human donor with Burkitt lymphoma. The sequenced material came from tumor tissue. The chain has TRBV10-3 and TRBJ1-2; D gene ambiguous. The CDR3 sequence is CAISQTVNYGYTF. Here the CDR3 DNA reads TGTGCCATCAGTCAGACGGTGAATTATGGCTACACCTTC.